The 21 T cell receptor beta chains below all came from one sample that was sequenced in a study of blood T cell repertoires in COVID-19. Produced via immunoSEQ multiplex PCR; TCRdb's table is partial and in-frame only. The sample contains around 37,000 clones, about nine tenths of which appear only once. Source material: peripheral blood. The origin of the receptors is a man aged 50 to 60 with active or convalescent COVID-19.

V usage is TRBV18 and J usage is TRBJ2-1, with TRBD1 matching 10 bases. The germline CDR1 and CDR2 sequences are KGHSH and LQKENI. The CDR3 is made up of 15 amino acids. Trimming cost V 5 bases and J 3 bases; bases outside gene matches: 4. The DNA for the CDR3 is TGTGCCAGCTCAACTCGGACAGGGGGCTACAATGAGCAGTTCTTC. Translating it yields CASSTRTGGYNEQFF.

The chain couples TRBV29-1 to TRBJ2-3; D not resolved. Looked up from germline, CDR1 is SQVTM and CDR2 is ANQGSEA. Trimming took 4 bases from V and 4 from J, leaving 9 bases between them. There are 12 residues in the CDR3. The CDR3 DNA reads TGCAGCGTTGTGGTCCTAGCAGATACGCAGTATTTT. Amino acid sequence: CSVVVLADTQYF.

The V call is TRBV14, the J call TRBJ2-1; 9 nucleotides agree with TRBD2. The CDR3 totals 16 residues. V gave up 0 bases and J gave up 4 bases; unmatched junction bases: 4. CDR1 SGHDN and CDR2 FVKESK come from the germline V gene. For the CDR3, the DNA is TGTGCCAGCAGCCAAGATGGGCTAGCGGGGTACAATGAGCAGTTCTTC. Translation gives CASSQDGLAGYNEQFF.

The gene calls are TRBV2 and TRBJ2-1; possibly TRBD1 for D (5 bases). Germline CDR1 is SNHLY and CDR2 is FYNNEI. V lost 7 bases and J 8 bases, leaving 27 bases between the germline ends. The CDR3 contains 17 residues. The CDR3 is CASISTPETAVSDEQFF. In DNA, the CDR3 is TGTGCCAGCATCTCAACTCCGGAGACAGCCGTTAGTGATGAGCAGTTCTTC. The whole variable domain, remainder taken from reference TRBV2 and TRBJ2-1, is EPEVTQTPSHQVTQMGQEVILRCVPISNHLYFYWYRQILGQKVEFLVSFYNNEISEKSEIFDDQFSVERPDGSNFTLKIRSTKLEDSAMYFCASISTPETAVSDEQFFGPGTRLTVL.

This clone was counted once. This chain connects TRBV6-5 to TRBJ1-1; 8 bases line up with TRBD1. The germline V gene encodes CDR1 MNHEY and CDR2 SVGAGI. V shed 6 bases and J 6 bases; nucleotides not matched to a gene: 12. CDR3 size: 15 residues. CDR3 DNA: TGTGCCAGCAGCTCCTATGGACAGGGTAGCTCTGAAGCTTTCTTT. Translated: CASSSYGQGSSEAFF.

This clone is judged medium-sized. J is TRBJ1-5 and V is TRBV2; TRBD1 might be the D (5 bases). With 4 bases removed from V and 4 bases from J, the gap between germline ends came to 14 bases. The CDR3 is made up of 15 amino acids. CDR1 is SNHLY and CDR2 is FYNNEI in the germline V gene. The CDR3 DNA reads as TGTGCCAGCAGTGGAGGCAGGGTCGGAAATCAGCCCCAGCATTTT. Residues: CASSGGRVGNQPQHF.

This rearrangement joins TRBV5-1 to TRBJ2-5; 8 bases map to TRBD1. There are 15 residues in the CDR3. Germline V gives CDR1 SGHRS, CDR2 YFSETQ. J gave up 4 bases and V 4 bases, and 9 bases lay outside the gene matches. The DNA for the CDR3 is TGCGCCAGCAGCGTTGGACAGGGAGGCGGAGAGACCCAGTACTTC. Protein: CASSVGQGGGETQYF.

This clone was counted only a few times. The chain carries TRBV3-1 (or the pseudogene TRBV3-2) and TRBJ2-2; 13 nucleotides align to TRBD2. CDR3 size: 17 residues. CDR1 and CDR2 from the germline V gene are LGHDT and YNNKEL (reference sequence). The V segment lost 3 bases and the J segment 5 bases; nucleotides outside the gene matches: 6. CDR3 DNA sequence: TGTGCCAGCAGCCAGGGGACTAGCGGGATAGGAACCGGGGAGCTGTTTTTT. As protein: CASSQGTSGIGTGELFF.

This chain links TRBV5-1 with TRBJ2-5, with 10 bases lining up with TRBD1. The junction had 8 bases not matched to a gene; V was cut back by 4 bases and J by 5 bases. Germline values: CDR1 SGHRS, CDR2 YFSETQ. The CDR3 sequence is 15 residues long. The CDR3 loop reads CASSRRQGAWETQYF. The CDR3, as DNA: TGCGCCAGCAGCCGCAGACAGGGGGCTTGGGAGACCCAGTACTTC.

The CDR3 region is CASSLAQGRSNSPLHF. The CDR3 region has the DNA TGTGCCAGCAGCTTAGCTCAGGGAAGGAGTAATTCACCCCTCCACTTT. The chain uses TRBV7-2 and TRBJ1-6; a possible D gene is TRBD1 (5 bases). The CDR3 is 16 residues long. Germline V gene sequence: CDR1 SGHTA, CDR2 FQGNSA. Trimming removed 0 bases from V and 6 bases from J, with 12 bases in between.

This sequence joins TRBV5-4 and TRBJ2-7; a weak D match, TRBD1 (8 bases). Trimming pared 0 bases from V and 7 bases from J, leaving 17 bases between. The V gene's germline CDR1 is SGHNT and CDR2 YYREEE (reference sequence). This CDR3 has 15 amino acids. In DNA form, the CDR3 reads TGTGCCAGCAGCTTGGCCAGACAGGGGCGGGGGGAGCAGTACTTC. It yields the protein CASSLARQGRGEQYF. Drawing the rest from reference TRBV5-4 and TRBJ2-7, the complete variable domain is ETGVTQSPTHLIKTRGQQVTLRCSSQSGHNTVSWYQQALGQGPQFIFQYYREEENGRGNFPPRFSGLQFPNYSSELNVNALELDDSALYLCASSLARQGRGEQYFGPGTRLTVT.

J is TRBJ2-3 and V is TRBV5-1, with D perhaps TRBD1 (8 bases). The CDR3 extends over 15 amino acids. Germline V CDR1 and CDR2: SGHRS, YFSETQ. Trimming stripped 2 bases from V and 2 bases from J, with 12 bases between. The CDR3 nucleotides are TGCGCCAGCAGCTTACAGGGGGGGGACACAGATACGCAGTATTTT. Translation: CASSLQGGDTDTQYF.

V and J are TRBV3-1 (or the pseudogene TRBV3-2) and TRBJ2-3; the match to TRBD2 covers 8 bases. This CDR3 has 15 amino acids. The J segment lost 0 bases and the V segment lost 3 bases, leaving 2 bases of the junction unmatched. Germline CDR1 LGHDT, CDR2 YNNKEL (reference sequence). CDR3 DNA: TGTGCCAGCAGCCATCCTAGCGGGAGCACAGATACGCAGTATTTT. Translation gives CASSHPSGSTDTQYF.

The table lists this clone with a count of one. The chain combines TRBV2 with TRBJ1-5, with 7 nucleotides matching TRBD1. Germline CDR1 SNHLY, CDR2 FYNNEI. The trim removed 5 bases at V and 4 bases at J, leaving 8 bases unmatched. This CDR3 has 15 amino acids. The CDR3 bases are TGTGCCAGCAGTCTGGGACAGCAACCGAATCAGCCCCAGCATTTT. The encoded protein is CASSLGQQPNQPQHF.

This chain uses TRBV7-9 with TRBJ1-2; 9 nucleotides match TRBD1. With 0 bases clipped from V and 9 bases from J, the junction kept 14 bases outside the gene matches. The CDR3 sequence is 17 residues long. Germline CDR1 reads SEHNR; CDR2 reads FQNEAQ (reference sequence). This CDR3 reads CASSLAGQGPPRGSYTF. CDR3 DNA sequence: TGTGCCAGCAGCTTAGCGGGACAGGGTCCGCCACGGGGGAGCTACACCTTC.

The chain has TRBV7-2 and TRBJ2-4, with D maybe TRBD1 (7 bases). The V end was cut by 2 bases, the J end by 8 bases, with 19 bases between. Germline CDR1 is SGHTA and CDR2 is FQGNSA. This CDR3 is built from 16 residues. CDR3 nucleotide sequence: TGTGCCAGCAGCTTATTTGGGGGGACAGCCCGGGACATTCAGTACTTC. Protein sequence: CASSLFGGTARDIQYF. Full variable domain (remainder filled in from reference TRBV7-2 and TRBJ2-4): GAGVSQSPSNKVTEKGKDVELRCDPISGHTALYWYRQSLGQGLEFLIYFQGNSAPDKSGLPSDRFSAERTGGSVSTLTIQRTQQEDSAVYLCASSLFGGTARDIQYFGAGTRLSVL.

The chain couples TRBV2 to TRBJ2-1; 9 positions agree with TRBD2. The CDR3 sequence is 17 residues long. The germline V gene encodes CDR1 SNHLY and CDR2 FYNNEI. Trimming took 6 bases from V and 10 from J; bases not matched to a gene: 19. CDR3 loop: CASSGVRAGGPVREQFF. The CDR3 DNA reads as TGTGCCAGCAGCGGTGTCCGGGCGGGAGGGCCCGTCCGGGAGCAGTTCTTC.

The genes are TRBV7-6 and TRBJ2-5; tentatively, D is TRBD1 (5 bases). V lost 1 base to trimming and J lost 0 bases, with 15 bases between them. Germline values: CDR1 SGHVS, CDR2 FNYEAQ. There are 17 residues in the CDR3. The CDR3 nucleotides are TGTGCCAGCAGCTTAGTGGTGAGGCAGGGCCACCAAGAGACCCAGTACTTC. Protein sequence: CASSLVVRQGHQETQYF.

V is TRBV13 and J is TRBJ2-7; weak D call: TRBD2 (6 bases). Trimming shortened V by 6 bases and J by 6 bases, and 18 bases separated the two germline ends. CDR1 and CDR2 from the germline V gene are PRHDT and FYEKMQ (reference sequence). The length of the CDR3 is 14 residues. CDR3: CASRRAGSRGEQYF. DNA for the CDR3: TGTGCCAGCAGGAGGGCGGGATCTCGGGGCGAGCAGTACTTC.

The CDR3 reads CASSSGAKLFF. Written as DNA, the CDR3 is TGTGCCAGCAGTTCAGGGGCAAAACTGTTTTTT. J is TRBJ1-4 and V is TRBV27, with a tentative D call TRBD1 (6 bases). The CDR3 has 11 residues. The V and J ends lost 4 bases and 10 bases respectively, with 7 bases between them. From germline, CDR1 is MNHEY and CDR2 SMNVEV (reference sequence).

V usage is TRBV20-1 and J usage is TRBJ2-1; D remains ambiguous. CDR1 DFQATT and CDR2 SNEGSKA come from the germline V gene (reference sequence). The V gene lost 3 bases and the J gene lost 1 base, with 10 bases spanning the gap. CDR3 length: 14 amino acids. CDR3 coding DNA: TGCAGTGCTAGTCCGGCAGGTTCCTACAATGAGCAGTTCTTC. This translates into CSASPAGSYNEQFF.